Shown below are 5 T cell receptor beta chains from a single sample sequenced in a study of shared clonotypes between healthy human individuals. Profiling relied on immunoSEQ multiplex PCR, and the TCRdb table lists in-frame clones only, not all of them. The profile shows about a million clones, 76% of them singletons. Source material: memory CD4+ T cells sorted from blood. As for subset: CD45RA-negative fraction. These receptors were collected from a young man in good health.

This clone was counted only a few times. J is TRBJ2-5 and V is TRBV7-2; perhaps TRBD2 as D (6 bases). The V gene's germline CDR1 is SGHTA and CDR2 FQGNSA. This CDR3 comprises 14 residues. V was cut by 1 base and J by 4 bases, with 10 bases left in between. The CDR3 reads CASSLGGRRETQYF. The CDR3 coding sequence is TGTGCCAGCAGCTTAGGGGGGAGGCGAGAGACCCAGTACTTC.

A few counts support this clone. The rearrangement links TRBV20-1 to TRBJ2-1, with TRBD2 matching over 9 bases. The trim removed 5 bases at V and 12 bases at J, leaving 2 bases unmatched. Germline lookup yields CDR1 DFQATT and CDR2 SNEGSKA (reference sequence). CDR3 length equals 10 residues. Here the CDR3 DNA reads TGCAGTGCTGAGCGGGGGGTGCAGTTCTTC. Translating it yields CSAERGVQFF.

CDR3 loop: CATRGTATEAFF. The CDR3, as DNA: TGTGCCACCAGGGGGACGGCCACTGAAGCTTTCTTT. The V gene is TRBV15, the J gene TRBJ1-1, with D possibly TRBD1 on 5 matching bases. CDR3 length equals 12 residues. Between the trimmed V and J ends, which lost 6 bases and 4 bases, there was a span of 9 bases. Germline V gives CDR1 LNHNV, CDR2 YYDKDF (reference sequence).

The V and J genes are TRBV2 and TRBJ1-2, with 7 bases matching TRBD1. The germline V gene has CDR1 SNHLY and CDR2 FYNNEI. The CDR3 length is 13 residues. V was pared by 4 bases and J by 7 bases, with 6 bases of the junction left unmatched. The CDR3, as DNA: TGTGCCAGCAGTGTGACAGGGTGGGGTGGCTACACCTTC. Residues: CASSVTGWGGYTF.

The chain combines TRBV27 with TRBJ2-7; TRBD1 agrees at 7 bases. Germline assignment: CDR1 MNHEY and CDR2 SMNVEV (reference sequence). There are 14 residues in the CDR3. V was clipped by 5 bases and J by 0 bases; unmatched bases: 4. The CDR3 reads CASSLTGVSYEQYF. The CDR3 nucleotides read TGTGCCAGCAGTCTTACAGGGGTCTCCTACGAGCAGTACTTC.